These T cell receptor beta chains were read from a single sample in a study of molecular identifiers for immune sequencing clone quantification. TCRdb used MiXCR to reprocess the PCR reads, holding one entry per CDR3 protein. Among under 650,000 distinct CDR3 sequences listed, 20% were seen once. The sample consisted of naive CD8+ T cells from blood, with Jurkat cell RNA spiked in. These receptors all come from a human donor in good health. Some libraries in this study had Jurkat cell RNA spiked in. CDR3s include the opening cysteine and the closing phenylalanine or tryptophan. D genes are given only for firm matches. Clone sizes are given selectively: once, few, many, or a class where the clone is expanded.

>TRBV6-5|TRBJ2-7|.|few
CASWPTFRGLHEQYF
TGTGCCAGCTGGCCGACTTTTAGGGGACTCCACGAGCAGTACTTC
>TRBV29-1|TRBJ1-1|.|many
CSVPLNTEAFF
TGCAGCGTCCCTCTGAACACTGAAGCTTTCTTT
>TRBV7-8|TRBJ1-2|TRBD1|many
CASSSQDRAVDYGYTF
TGTGCCAGCAGCTCCCAGGACAGGGCGGTTGACTATGGCTACACCTTC
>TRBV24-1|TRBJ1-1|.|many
CATSDSSALATEAFF
TGTGCCACCAGTGATTCTTCGGCCTTAGCGACTGAAGCTTTCTTT
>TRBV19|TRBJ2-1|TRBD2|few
CASSISGGRGFDEQFF
TGTGCCAGTAGTATTAGCGGGGGCCGGGGTTTCGATGAGCAGTTCTTC
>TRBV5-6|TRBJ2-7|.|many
CASSLEGDYEQYF
TGTGCCAGCAGCCTGGAGGGGGATTACGAGCAGTACTTC
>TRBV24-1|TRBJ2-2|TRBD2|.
CAAGPSGSNTGELFF
TGTGCCGCAGGGCCTAGCGGGTCCAACACCGGGGAGCTGTTTTTT
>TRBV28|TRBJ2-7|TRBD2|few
CASHAQREPSYEQYF
TGTGCCAGCCACGCCCAGCGGGAGCCCTCCTACGAGCAGTACTTC
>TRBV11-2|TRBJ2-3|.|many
CASSWVRATDTQYF
TGTGCCAGCAGCTGGGTACGCGCCACAGATACGCAGTATTTT
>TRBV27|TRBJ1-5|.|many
CASSHSVMGNQPQHF
TGTGCCAGCAGCCACAGTGTGATGGGAAATCAGCCCCAGCATTTT
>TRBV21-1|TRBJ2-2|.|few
CASSHVGDRDTGELFF
TGTGCCAGCAGCCACGTAGGGGACAGGGACACCGGGGAGCTGTTTTTT
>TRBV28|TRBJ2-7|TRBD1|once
CASSLSTGGLSGAAYEQYF
TGTGCCAGCAGTCTCTCGACAGGGGGCTTGAGCGGGGCAGCCTACGAGCAGTACTTC
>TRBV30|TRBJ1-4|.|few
CARSETNEKLFF
TGTGCCCGGAGCGAGACTAATGAAAAACTGTTTTTT
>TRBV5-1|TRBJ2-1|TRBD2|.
CASSLALGLASDEQFF
TGCGCCAGCAGCTTGGCTTTGGGACTAGCATCCGATGAGCAGTTCTTC
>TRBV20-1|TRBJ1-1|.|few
CSAEDLGGGTEAFF
TGCAGTGCTGAAGACCTCGGAGGGGGCACTGAAGCTTTCTTT
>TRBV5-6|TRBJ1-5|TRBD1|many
CASSLGGQVNQPQHF
TGTGCCAGCAGCTTGGGGGGACAGGTTAATCAGCCCCAGCATTTT
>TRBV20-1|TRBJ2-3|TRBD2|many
CSAGGGAEDTQYF
TGCAGTGCTGGCGGGGGGGCCGAAGATACGCAGTATTTT
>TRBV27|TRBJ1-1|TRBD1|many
CASSPPGQGAMAEAFF
TGTGCCAGCAGTCCTCCGGGACAGGGGGCCATGGCTGAAGCTTTCTTT
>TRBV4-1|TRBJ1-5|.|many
CASSQDHSFSNQPQHF
TGCGCCAGCAGCCAAGATCACAGCTTTAGCAATCAGCCCCAGCATTTT
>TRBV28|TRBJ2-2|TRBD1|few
CATISTGDTGELFF
TGTGCCACGATTAGTACAGGGGACACCGGGGAGCTGTTTTTT
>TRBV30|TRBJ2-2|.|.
CAWSGGAGGELFF
TGTGCCTGGAGTGGGGGGGCCGGCGGGGAGCTGTTTTTT
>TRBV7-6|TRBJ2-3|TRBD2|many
CASSSRLAGDTQYF
TGTGCCAGCAGCTCCCGACTAGCGGGAGATACGCAGTATTTT
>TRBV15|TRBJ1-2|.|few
CATSRDLPSNGHTF
TGTGCCACCAGCAGAGACCTCCCTTCAAACGGCCACACCTTC
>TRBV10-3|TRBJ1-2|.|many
CAISEIKTAPYGYTF
TGTGCCATCAGTGAGATAAAGACGGCGCCGTATGGCTACACCTTC
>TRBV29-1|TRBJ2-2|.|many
CSVESGDNTGELFF
TGCAGCGTTGAAAGCGGCGACAACACCGGGGAGCTGTTTTTT
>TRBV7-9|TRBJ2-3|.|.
CASSSGPDTSTDTQYF
TGTGCCAGCAGCTCAGGGCCAGATACTAGCACAGATACGCAGTATTTT
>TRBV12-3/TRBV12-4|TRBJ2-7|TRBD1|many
CASSLRAPGQRFAYEQYF
TGTGCCAGCAGTTTACGAGCTCCGGGACAGAGATTTGCCTACGAGCAGTACTTC
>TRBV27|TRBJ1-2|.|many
CASSLRGNTHGYTF
TGTGCCAGCAGTTTACGTGGGAATACCCATGGCTACACCTTC
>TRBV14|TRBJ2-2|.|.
CASSELSVTGELFF
TGTGCCAGCAGCGAACTCTCGGTCACCGGGGAGCTGTTTTTT
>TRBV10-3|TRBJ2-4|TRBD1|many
CAISDRDRETAKNIQYF
TGTGCCATCAGTGATAGGGACAGGGAGACCGCCAAAAACATTCAGTACTTC
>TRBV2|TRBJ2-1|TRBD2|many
CASKAGTSASYNEQFF
TGTGCCAGCAAAGCCGGGACTAGCGCCTCCTACAATGAGCAGTTCTTC
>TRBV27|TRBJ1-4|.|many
CASSLAGNEKLFF
TGTGCCAGCAGTTTGGCGGGTAATGAAAAACTGTTTTTT
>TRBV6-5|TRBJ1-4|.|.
CASSSRTATPEQLFF
TGTGCCAGCAGTTCAAGGACAGCCACACCCGAACAACTGTTTTTT
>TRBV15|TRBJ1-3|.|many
CATSLLPGSGNTIYF
TGTGCCACCAGCTTGCTCCCAGGGTCTGGAAACACCATATATTTT
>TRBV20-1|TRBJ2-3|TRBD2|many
CSARNGRGTQYF
TGCAGTGCTAGAAACGGGAGGGGTACGCAGTATTTT
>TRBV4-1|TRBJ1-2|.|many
CASSHYGTGLNYGYTF
TGCGCCAGCAGCCATTATGGCACAGGCCTTAACTATGGCTACACCTTC
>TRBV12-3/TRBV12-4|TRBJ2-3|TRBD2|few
CASSATSGRTSNTQYF
TGTGCCAGCAGTGCAACTAGCGGGAGAACTTCAAATACGCAGTATTTT
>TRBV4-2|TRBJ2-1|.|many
CASSQDERGNEQFF
TGTGCCAGCAGCCAAGATGAAAGGGGCAATGAGCAGTTCTTC
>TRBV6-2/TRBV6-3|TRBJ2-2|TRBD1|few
CASSITGVITPEELFF
TGTGCCAGCAGCATAACAGGGGTGATAACACCGGAGGAGCTGTTTTTT
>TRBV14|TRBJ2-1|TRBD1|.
CASSQDYRGPGVYNEQFF
TGTGCCAGCAGCCAAGACTACAGGGGGCCAGGTGTCTACAATGAGCAGTTCTTC
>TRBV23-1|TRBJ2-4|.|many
CASSQAGHQLAKNIQYF
TGCGCCAGCAGTCAGGCGGGACACCAACTAGCCAAAAACATTCAGTACTTC
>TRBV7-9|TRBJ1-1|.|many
CASSLEEGWGLGGMNTEAFF
TGTGCCAGCAGCTTAGAGGAGGGTTGGGGGTTGGGCGGAATGAACACTGAAGCTTTCTTT